A selection of T cell receptor beta chains follows, all from one sample in a study of OX40 agonist ivuxolimab in advanced cancers. Data came from immunoSEQ multiplex PCR; TCRdb stores just in-frame clones and leaves some out. The sample has about 61,000 clones; around 83% are singletons. The source material was CD4+ or CD8+ T cells sorted from blood, sampled in a trial of the OX40 agonist ivuxolimab. The source is an adult with an advanced solid tumor such as melanoma, head and neck, liver or kidney cancer. The CDR3 runs from the conserved cysteine through the conserved F or W. The D gene is left open where the match is weak. Some rows mark clone size as missing; the rest say once, few, many or name a class of expanded clone.

TRBV6-5	TRBJ1-5	NA	NA	TGTGCCAGCAGTTACCTGGGCGGTAATCAGCCCCAGCATTTT	CASSYLGGNQPQHF
TRBV5-1	TRBJ1-1	NA	TRBD1	TGCGCCAGCAGCTTGGTGGTAGGGGGCAGCACTGAAGCTTTCTTT	CASSLVVGGSTEAFF
TRBV18	TRBJ2-3	NA	TRBD2	TGTGCCAGCTCACTTAATCTAGCGGCCACAGATACGCAGTATTTT	CASSLNLAATDTQYF
TRBV5-1	TRBJ1-4	NA	NA	TGCGCCAGCAGCTTGGATGGGAGGGCCGGGGGAAATGAAAAACTGTTTTTT	CASSLDGRAGGNEKLFF
TRBV27	TRBJ2-7	NA	NA	TGTGCCAGCAGGGATCTGCAGGGCCCGGCTTACTTC	CASRDLQGPAYF
TRBV7-2	TRBJ1-1	NA	TRBD1	TGTGCCAGCAGCACGGACAGGGGAAGGCTGTCGGCTGAAGCTTTCTTT	CASSTDRGRLSAEAFF
TRBV6-1	TRBJ1-4	NA	NA	TGTGCCAGCAGTGAAGGGACATCTAATGAAAAACTGTTTTTT	CASSEGTSNEKLFF
TRBV5-1	TRBJ2-1	NA	NA	TGCGCCAGCAGCTTGGTTGCGAAAAATGAGCAGTTCTTC	CASSLVAKNEQFF
TRBV6-1	TRBJ1-6	NA	NA	TGTGCCAGCAGTGGACAGGTTACCAGAGGTAATTCACCCCTCCACTTT	CASSGQVTRGNSPLHF
TRBV28	TRBJ1-1	once	NA	TGTGCCAGCATTCCCTCGGGGAGTAGGACTGAAGCTTTCTTT	CASIPSGSRTEAFF
TRBV30	TRBJ1-3	NA	NA	TGTGCCTGGAGTGTCTCTGGAAACACCATATATTTT	CAWSVSGNTIYF
TRBV7-9	TRBJ1-1	NA	NA	TGTGCCAGCAGCCGCATCCTAGGGTCGGTCGGGGGAACTGAAGCTTTCTTT	CASSRILGSVGGTEAFF
TRBV9	TRBJ2-5	NA	TRBD1	TGTGCCAGCAGCGTATCCCGGACAGGCCGGGAGACCCAGTACTTC	CASSVSRTGRETQYF
TRBV5-1	TRBJ1-5	NA	NA	TGCGCCAGCAGCTTGTGGGGGGCCAGCCCCAATCAGCCCCAGCATTTT	CASSLWGASPNQPQHF
TRBV18	TRBJ1-4	NA	NA	TGTGCCAGCTCACCATCTTCTCGGGTTAATGAAAAACTGTTTTTT	CASSPSSRVNEKLFF
TRBV7-2	TRBJ1-1	NA	NA	TGTGCCAGCAGCTTATTTGGGAACACTGAAGCTTTCTTT	CASSLFGNTEAFF
TRBV27	TRBJ1-5	few	NA	TGTGCCAGCAGTTTGCGGGAAAGCAATCAGCCCCAGCATTTT	CASSLRESNQPQHF
TRBV2	TRBJ2-1	NA	TRBD2	TGTGCCAGCAGGCTTAGACTAGCGGGGGACAATGAGCAGTTCTTC	CASRLRLAGDNEQFF
TRBV29-1	TRBJ1-2	NA	TRBD1	TGCAGCGTTGTTGTGAGGGACAGGGTAACTAACTATGGCTACACCTTC	CSVVVRDRVTNYGYTF
TRBV5-6	TRBJ1-5	NA	NA	TGTGCCAGCAGCTTTCGCCTCAGCAATCAGCCCCAGCATTTT	CASSFRLSNQPQHF
TRBV7-8	TRBJ1-5	NA	TRBD1	TGTGCCAGCAGACCCACTGGGACAGGCCGGGATCAGCCCCAGCATTTT	CASRPTGTGRDQPQHF
TRBV10-1	TRBJ2-1	NA	NA	TGCGCCAGCAGTGAGATAGGGCGGAATGAGCAGTTCTTC	CASSEIGRNEQFF
TRBV7-2	TRBJ2-5	NA	NA	TGTGCCAGCAGCTCTCTCGGGGCAGGGTCAGAGACCCAGTACTTC	CASSSLGAGSETQYF
TRBV30	TRBJ2-3	NA	TRBD2	TGTGCCTGGACCCCCGCCGGGCTAGCGGCTAGCACAGATACGCAGTATTTT	CAWTPAGLAASTDTQYF
TRBV6-5	TRBJ1-1	NA	NA	TGTGCCAGCAGTCGGACAGATCTAACTGAAGCTTTCTTT	CASSRTDLTEAFF
TRBV6-5	TRBJ2-7	NA	NA	TGTGCCAGCAGCCCCTCCGGGACTCTGGACTACGAGCAGTACTTC	CASSPSGTLDYEQYF
TRBV25-1	TRBJ2-7	NA	NA	TGTGCCAGCAGTGAATTTCTCAGTAGCGAGCAGTACTTC	CASSEFLSSEQYF
TRBV21-1	TRBJ2-7	NA	NA	TGTGCCAGCACCTCTCGGGGGCAGTACTTC	CASTSRGQYF
TRBV6-5	TRBJ2-4	NA	NA	TGTGCCAGCACCAGTGGGGGGGCTTGGGACATTCAGTACTTC	CASTSGGAWDIQYF